These T cell receptor beta chains were read from a single sample in a study of blood T cell repertoires in COVID-19. Assay: immunoSEQ multiplex PCR; the TCRdb copy retains only in-frame clones and omits some. The table shows around 160,000 clones, with approximately 88% occurring only once. The sample comprised PBMCs or T cells enriched from blood (not recorded which). All receptors derive from a woman younger than 45 with acute COVID-19. Each CDR3 is given with its conserved first and last residue. The D gene is left open where the match is weak. Clone size is not always given. Where it is, it says once, few, many or a class for expanded clones.

-	TRBJ1-4	TRBD1	TRBV13	CASSLEGQFNEKLFF	TGTGCCAGCAGCTTAGAGGGACAGTTTAATGAAAAACTGTTTTTT
-	TRBJ1-1	TRBD1	TRBV19	CATGTGGNTEAFF	TGTGCCACTGGGACAGGGGGGAACACTGAAGCTTTCTTT
-	TRBJ2-3	-	TRBV29-1	CTCRSTDTQYF	TGCACGTGCCGGAGCACAGATACGCAGTATTTT
-	TRBJ1-1	-	TRBV30	CAWSVARANTEAFF	TGTGCCTGGAGTGTTGCCAGGGCGAACACTGAAGCTTTCTTT
-	TRBJ2-7	TRBD1	TRBV5-1	CASSPTRTGVEQYF	TGCGCCAGCAGCCCTACTCGGACAGGCGTCGAGCAGTACTTC
-	TRBJ2-1	TRBD2	TRBV28	CASSFLGAGGNNEQFF	TGTGCCAGCAGTTTCCTAGGGGCGGGGGGAAACAATGAGCAGTTCTTC
-	TRBJ1-1	-	TRBV2	CASSKQGDPVPAFF	TGTGCCAGCAGCAAACAGGGTGATCCCGTCCCTGCTTTCTTT
-	TRBJ2-7	-	TRBV3-1/TRBV3-2	CASSQGQASYEQYF	TGTGCCAGCAGCCAGGGACAAGCCTCCTACGAGCAGTACTTC
-	TRBJ1-2	-	TRBV6-2/TRBV6-3	CASSYQVDYGYTF	TGTGCCAGCAGTTATCAGGTCGACTATGGCTACACCTTC
-	TRBJ2-7	TRBD1	TRBV16	CASSQSGTGAYEQYF	TGTGCCAGCAGCCAATCCGGGACAGGGGCTTACGAGCAGTACTTC
-	TRBJ1-1	TRBD1	TRBV5-4	CASSLEQGSGSEAFF	TGTGCCAGCAGCTTGGAACAGGGGTCCGGCTCTGAAGCTTTCTTT
-	TRBJ2-3	TRBD1	TRBV10-3	CATKLGTGASTDTQYF	TGTGCCACCAAACTCGGAACAGGGGCTAGCACAGATACGCAGTATTTT
-	TRBJ2-1	TRBD2	TRBV7-3	CASSLSRTRENEQFF	TGTGCCAGCAGCTTATCGCGGACTAGAGAAAATGAGCAGTTCTTC
once	TRBJ1-1	TRBD1	TRBV6-4	CASSDAQGLRAFF	TGTGCCAGCAGTGACGCACAGGGGTTACGAGCTTTCTTT
few	TRBJ1-6	-	TRBV4-1	CASSLSTGGNSPLHF	TGCGCCAGCAGCCTCTCGACAGGCGGTAATTCACCCCTCCACTTT
-	TRBJ2-5	-	TRBV5-1	CASSSSRGTETQYF	TGCGCCAGCAGCTCTTCCAGGGGAACTGAGACCCAGTACTTC
-	TRBJ1-1	-	TRBV11-1	CASSKETNTEAFF	TGTGCCAGCAGCAAGGAGACGAACACTGAAGCTTTCTTT
-	TRBJ1-6	-	TRBV7-2	CASSLIWGVSPLHF	TGTGCCAGCAGCTTAATTTGGGGGGTCTCACCCCTCCACTTT
-	TRBJ1-1	-	TRBV6-6	CASNGGGSATEAFF	TGTGCCAGCAATGGCGGGGGCTCGGCCACTGAAGCTTTCTTT
once	TRBJ1-5	-	TRBV28	CASGRDNPHF	TGTGCCAGCGGACGGGACAACCCGCATTTT
-	TRBJ2-5	-	TRBV12-3/TRBV12-4	CASSPASYSTQYF	TGTGCCAGCAGCCCAGCGTCCTATTCTACCCAGTACTTC
-	TRBJ2-3	TRBD2	TRBV28	CASSLLAGYPADTQYF	TGTGCCAGCAGTTTACTAGCGGGATATCCCGCAGATACGCAGTATTTT
-	TRBJ1-2	-	TRBV10-3	CAISESEGYTF	TGTGCCATCAGTGAGTCGGAGGGCTACACCTTC
-	TRBJ2-1	TRBD2	TRBV5-1	CASSPLGLAGGFGNEQFF	TGCGCCAGCAGCCCATTGGGACTAGCGGGAGGGTTTGGGAATGAGCAGTTCTTC
-	TRBJ2-1	TRBD1	TRBV4-1	CASSPRQGAYNEQFF	TGCGCCAGCAGCCCCCGACAGGGGGCCTACAATGAGCAGTTCTTC